Listed here is a single T cell receptor (beta chain). This clone was seen once. The clone's antigen remains unknown. No base-level quality is on record; no much larger clone is a single base apart. The cohort consisted of approximately 690 healthy bone marrow donors. All cohort members were sampled while nominally healthy, although unrecorded immune exposures were likely present. The donor tested CMV seropositive and was one of the 289 seropositive cohort members. A peripheral blood sample was provided by each donor, and peripheral blood mononuclear cells were used for TCR beta sequencing. The Qiagen DNeasy Blood Extraction Kit was used to extract genomic DNA from the blood cell samples. This sample is part of a study of cytomegalovirus exposure and HLA in healthy donors (dated by TCRdb to the late 2010s). Study-level background: According to an earlier analysis of 450 to 650 of the donors, about 170 million T cells yielded roughly 100 million unique TCR beta sequences and about 300 Gb of sequence data. Roughly 320 gigabases of sequencing data and approximately 91 million unique TCR sequences made up an early release that covered several hundred HLA-typed donors. Of the 350 to 450 genotyped donors, 81% were placed in the genetic ancestry cluster associated with self-reported Caucasian donors. The aim of the study was to test whether cataloging public T cell receptors could identify signatures of past pathogen exposure. The T cell repertoires of 550 to 850 subjects were profiled by immunosequencing and related to cytomegalovirus serostatus. Besides the first cohort of 666 subjects, a separate validation cohort made up of 120 different subjects was used. To predict cytomegalovirus infection status, the study combined high-throughput TCR immunosequencing, statistical association of individual TCRs with disease status, and machine learning. A later analysis re-analyzed previously published TCR beta repertoires from roughly 630 donors and added high-resolution HLA genotyping to study TCR occurrence patterns. The later analysis used no new phenotypic data to find candidate immune exposures, relying instead on TCR beta sequences and their occurrence across donors. To decide whether each TCR beta V gene segment behaved as functional or pseudogenic, an earlier analysis of some 600 of the donors relied on high-throughput TCR beta sequencing. Alongside the repertoire data, information on donor age, sex, ethnicity and CMV serostatus was compiled. In a later genetic analysis, genome-wide SNP genotypes for about 55% of the roughly 700 donors were used, and that subset was treated as a discovery cohort. All discovery cohort repertoires had been generated on a single sequencing platform. Both class I and class II loci were covered by HLA typing, at four-digit resolution. The number of donors typed differed by locus, with about 620-630 for A, B, C, DRB1 and DQB1, roughly 520 for DQA1, some 570 for DPA1, and 472 for DPB1. Several DR-DQ haplotypes were handled as single units for association and clustering because linkage in the cohort was strong. On average, roughly 250,000 unique TCR beta nucleotide sequences were sequenced per donor among 398 genotyped donors of the cohort, with roughly 19% of those sequences being non-productive. On the study overall, not on this receptor specifically: In this cohort, only TCR beta chains were sequenced, and detectable features were limited by the absence of alpha or paired-chain data. According to the authors, the approach could potentially be generalized to other disease states and immunological phenotypes. While some public TCRs were present in many individuals, most TCR sequences turned up only very rarely across donors. Roughly uniform sequencing depth across donors was assumed in presence/absence analyses, although this assumption may not hold. In a later analysis, several top co-occurrence clusters were reported to appear linked to parvovirus B19, influenza, CMV and Epstein-Barr virus. Linkage disequilibrium might explain the correlated functional status among segregating V segments, but an unknown experimental factor could not be excluded. In an earlier analysis of a few hundred of the donors, most TCR beta V segments were observed in productive rearrangements about 90% or about 30% of the time, broadly matching IMGT annotations. A later analysis found that most CMV-associated TCR beta chains appeared HLA-restricted, with HLA associations seemingly driven largely by CMV exposure. Some IMGT-functional V segments, including TRBV6-2 and TRBV6-3, could not be distinguished by the 87-base-pair reads and were therefore excluded. V-gene and J-gene trimming of TCR beta chains was associated with a missense DCLRE1C variant in a later genetic analysis, and the association was replicated in an independent cohort. A later analysis found that TCR association rates varied across HLA loci, with DRB1 alleles showing the most associated TCRs and HLA-C alleles the fewest. The classifier was reported to diagnose cytomegalovirus status with high specificity and sensitivity in both the original and validation cohorts. The sequencing pipeline was judged likely to have produced a cluster of highly shared sequence variants as a technical artifact. In vitro tests confirmed that a few of the cytomegalovirus-associated TCR beta chains recognize cytomegalovirus antigens. HLA typing was unavailable for some donors at each locus, so association tests used only the typed subset. In the study, 150 to 200 TCR beta chains were listed as associated with cytomegalovirus. A later analysis found that HLA-associated TCR beta chains were more clonally expanded and had lower generation probabilities than equally common non-associated chains. The only immune exposure information available for the cohort was CMV serostatus. A later genetic analysis reported fewer N-insertions in productive TCRs among donors in an Asian-associated ancestry cluster than the roughly 700-donor mean. A later analysis associated 15,000 to 20,000 TCR beta sequences with specific HLA alleles at a false discovery rate of 0.05. Strong co-occurrence of HLA alleles, especially DR and DQ, made assigning TCR associations to individual alleles difficult. A further reported finding was that TCR beta sequences accurately predicted the HLA-A and HLA-B alleles for most subjects in the first cohort. The earlier analysis of a few hundred of the donors excluded roughly 17 rarely observed V segments, including chromosome 9 orphons, because counts were too low.

Clipping removes 3 bases from V and 8 bases from J, with 12 as the unmatched junction base count. Taken from the germline V gene (reference sequence), the CDR1 and CDR2 loops are GTSNPN and SVGIG. The CDR3 contains 15 residues, cysteine and phenylalanine counted. Kept here is only the CDR3 DNA, which spans 45 bases and is read in frame from base 1. The method behind the library was the immunoSEQ multiplex PCR assay. For the multiplex PCR, a mixture combining 60 forward primers for TCR Vbeta segments and 13 reverse primers for TCR Jbeta segments was used. The CDR3 region of rearranged TCR beta genes was amplified from genomic DNA with a multiplex PCR assay. On the Illumina HiSeq System, the amplified TCR beta libraries were sequenced as 87-base-pair reads. The original pipeline was this. A later analysis counted about 80 million unique TCR beta chains across the 690 or so repertoires, and some 12 million of these chains were shared by at least two donors. A nearest-neighbor algorithm error-corrected the raw reads and collapsed the reads into unique sequences, merging closely related sequences to remove PCR and sequencing errors. Alignment of CDR3 sequences to IMGT reference sequences was used to assign V, D and J gene segments. For a sequence to be retained, a match of at least six nucleotides was required to both a V gene segment and a J gene segment. A rearrangement was called productive if the CDR3 had no stop codons and remained in frame with V and J, and every other rearrangement was called non-productive. Following IMGT convention, CDR3 was defined as the stretch from the second conserved V-encoded cysteine up to the conserved J-encoded phenylalanine. In an earlier analysis of approximately 590 of the donors, sequences lacking an unambiguous match to a single V gene segment were excluded. In an earlier analysis of some 590 of the donors, V segments were called functional above 56.7% productive rearrangements and were called segregating when the between-donor standard deviation exceeded 5%. A statistical classification framework was developed to diagnose cytomegalovirus status using the catalog of TCR beta chain sequences. A later analysis assigned V and J genes by comparing TCR nucleotide sequences with IMGT/GENE-DB human TR gene sequences. A later analysis assigned CDR3 sequences and most-parsimonious VDJ recombination scenarios with the TCRdist pipeline. In a later analysis, every TCR beta chain was defined by the combination of its CDR3 amino acid sequence and its V-gene family, and reads without a unique V-gene family were dropped. In a later analysis, approximately 590 highly shared, low-generation-probability nucleotide sequences were removed to address suspected cross-contamination and a sequencing artifact. In a later analysis, a clonal expansion index was calculated for each public chain from normalized within-repertoire ranks of inferred template counts. In a later analysis, generation probabilities were computed using a VDJ recombination model fitted to out-of-frame rearrangements, and the results were checked against IGoR. Hypergeometric tests were used in a later analysis to score TCR-TCR, TCR-HLA and TCR-CMV co-occurrence, with a repertoire-size bias correction applied to the TCR pairs. A later analysis estimated false discovery rates by permuting HLA or CMV assignments 20 times. A later analysis grouped co-occurring TCRs with DBSCAN, adding TCRdist sequence similarity when clustering within HLA-allele-positive subsets. Co-occurrence clustering excluded repertoires with fewer than 30,000 or more than 120,000 public chains, plus five with anomalous nucleotide sharing. The table was pulled from immuneACCESS by TCRdb, which kept in-frame rearrangements only. Such tables lose some clones; where checked, under half of the loss comes from unresolved V genes, and the rest has no known cause. V and J calls and clone size come straight from that table; D and trimming were deduced from the DNA. In this sample the table shows roughly 60,000 clones, 70% to 80% of which occur a single time. 15% to 20% of the sample rests with the top ten.

The rearranged chain carries TRBV30 and TRBJ1-2; a stretch of 10 junction bases matches TRBD1. This clonotype was obtained from a woman in her sixties in good health and CMV-seropositive. Sequencing used PBMCs. In nucleotide form, the sequence is TGTGCCTGGAGCCCTCGGAGACAGGGGGCCGGGGGCTACACCTTC. Translated, this is CAWSPRRQGAGGYTF. The full variable domain, completed from the reference TRBV30 and TRBJ1-2 proteins outside the CDR3, reads SQTIHQWPATLVQPVGSPLSLECTVEGTSNPNLYWYRQAAGRGLQLLFYSVGIGQISSEVPQNLSASRPQDRQFILSSKKLLLSDSGFYLCAWSPRRQGAGGYTFGSGTRLTVV.